One and the same sample provided the 18 T cell receptor beta chains below, sequenced in a study of T cells in Graves' hyperthyroidism and ophthalmopathy (dated by TCRdb to about 2019). The library came from multiplex PCR. Sequencing took place on an Illumina HiSeq 2000. TCR beta CDR3 regions were amplified from RNA transcripts. For the first round of RT-PCR on the TCR CDR3, the HTBI primer set was used together with the Qiagen OneStep RT-PCR kit. The public reads were run again by TCRdb, first through fastp at Q25 and then through MiXCR, and only productive beta chains were kept. Entries are consolidated by CDR3 protein sequence, retaining the most common genes and DNA. In all, the sample holds roughly 750,000 distinct CDR3 sequences, and approximately 16% of those were seen once. The biggest ten clones account for around 8.1% of the sample. Sequencing used blood. All receptors come from a man aged 18 to 30 with Graves' hyperthyroidism.

This clonotype was seen repeatedly, ten times or more. V and J are TRBV2 and TRBJ1-2, with 12 bases aligning to TRBD1. CDR3 length: 14 amino acids. Germline CDR1 and CDR2: SNHLY and FYNNEI. The trim removed 7 bases at V and 7 bases at J, leaving 7 bases unmatched. The CDR3 sequence is CASTPRDRGLGYTF. In nucleotides, the CDR3 is TGTGCCAGCACCCCCCGGGACAGGGGGCTTGGCTACACCTTC. Together with reference TRBV2 and TRBJ1-2, the CDR3 gives the full variable domain: EPEVTQTPSHQVTQMGQEVILRCVPISNHLYFYWYRQILGQKVEFLVSFYNNEISEKSEIFDDQFSVERPDGSNFTLKIRSTKLEDSAMYFCASTPRDRGLGYTFGSGTRLTVV.

At least ten counts were recorded for this clonotype. This chain links TRBV9 with TRBJ1-1; D is undetermined. Germline assignment: CDR1 SGDLS and CDR2 YYNGEE. Trimming removed 5 bases at V and 1 base at J, with 9 bases between. The CDR3 sequence is 13 residues long. For the CDR3, the DNA is TGTGCCAGCAGTGCCCTGGCGAACACTGAAGCTTTCTTT. Translating gives CASSALANTEAFF.

This chain joins TRBV4-3 and TRBJ1-1; 7 nucleotides agree with TRBD1. The CDR3 loop spans 15 amino acids. Germline V lookup: CDR1 LGHNA, CDR2 YSLEER. Trimming at V came to 1 base and at J to 6 bases, leaving 8 bases not matched to a gene. The CDR3 sequence: CASSQVDREDAEAFF. As DNA, the CDR3 is TGCGCCAGCAGCCAAGTTGACAGGGAGGACGCTGAAGCTTTCTTT.

The sample holds a few counts of this clonotype. The chain employs TRBV29-1 and TRBJ2-4; 7 bases match TRBD2. The ends lost 6 bases at V and 1 base at J; junction bases unmatched: 12. Germline V gene lookup returns CDR1 SQVTM and CDR2 ANQGSEA. The CDR3 totals 16 residues. CDR3 DNA: TGCAGCGTCCCGGGAGGAGCACCCTATGCCAAAAACATTCAGTACTTC. Its translation is CSVPGGAPYAKNIQYF.

In the case of this clonotype: A much larger clone sits a single nucleotide away, making a read error possible. The chain has TRBV11-3 and TRBJ2-7; tentatively, D is TRBD2 (5 bases). Germline CDR1 is SGHNT and CDR2 is YENEEA. V was clipped by 0 bases and J by 2 bases, with 8 bases between them. CDR3 size: 14 residues. The DNA of the CDR3 is TGTGCCAGCAGCTTAGAGGGAGTCGCCTACGAGCAGTACTTC. Protein sequence: CASSLEGVAYEQYF.

CDR3 in amino acids: CASSQLVTDEQFF. The CDR3, as DNA: TGCGCCAGCAGCCAACTTGTAACTGATGAGCAGTTCTTC. The chain joins TRBV4-1 to TRBJ2-1; D is ambiguous. V dropped 2 bases and J dropped 8 bases, with 10 bases sitting between them. From germline, CDR1 is MGHRA and CDR2 YSYEKL. This CDR3 comprises 13 residues.

The table lists this clonotype with many counts. The chain joins TRBV24-1 to TRBJ1-1; a weak D match, TRBD1 (6 bases). This CDR3 is 12 amino acids long. Germline V lookup: CDR1 KGHDR, CDR2 SFDVKD. Trimming pared 4 bases from V and 8 bases from J, leaving 10 bases between. CDR3 nucleotides: TGTGCCACCAGTGACCGTGACAGGGAAGCTTTCTTT. As protein: CATSDRDREAFF.

This clonotype appeared a few times. The chain has TRBV7-2 and TRBJ2-7, with 7 bases matching TRBD2. V was clipped by 2 bases and J by 1 base; unmatched bases: 8. Germline lookup yields CDR1 SGHTA and CDR2 FQGNSA. The CDR3 contains 16 residues. CDR3 sequence: CASSLSPGLLSYEQYF. The CDR3 bases are TGTGCCAGCAGCTTATCCCCGGGACTATTGTCCTACGAGCAGTACTTC.

CDR3 sequence: CASTLGGARVNNEQFF. In DNA, the CDR3 is TGTGCCAGTACCCTTGGGGGGGCCCGGGTTAACAATGAGCAGTTCTTC. This chain connects TRBV11-3 to TRBJ2-1; D is possibly TRBD2 (7 bases). Trimming left V 9 bases short and J 5 bases short, with 23 bases between. This CDR3 region has 16 residues. CDR1 is SGHNT, CDR2 YENEEA, per germline. Full variable domain (outside the CDR3, taken from reference TRBV11-3 and TRBJ2-1): EAGVVQSPRYKIIEKKQPVAFWCNPISGHNTLYWYLQNLGQGPELLIRYENEEAVDDSQLPKDRFSAERLKGVDSTLKIQPAELGDSAVYLCASTLGGARVNNEQFFGPGTRLTVL.

The J gene is TRBJ1-2, the V gene TRBV24-1, with a possible D match to TRBD1 (5 bases). The CDR3 sequence is 14 residues long. Trimming removed 3 bases from V and 8 bases from J, with 15 bases in between. In germline, CDR1 is KGHDR, CDR2 SFDVKD. The CDR3 loop reads CATSDRSGMRGYTF. CDR3 DNA: TGTGCCACCAGTGATCGGTCAGGGATGCGAGGCTACACCTTC.

The rearrangement uses TRBV12-3 or TRBV12-4 and TRBJ2-2; D tentatively reads TRBD1 or TRBD2 (5 bases each). V gave up 3 bases and J gave up 5 bases, with 10 bases separating them. The length of the CDR3 is 14 residues. Written as DNA, the CDR3 is TGTGCCAGCAGTTTCCGGGACGCTACCGGGGAGCTGTTTTTT. Its translation: CASSFRDATGELFF.

This clonotype was observed at least ten times. The chain carries TRBV2 and TRBJ2-1, with a possible D match to TRBD2 (5 bases). Trimming pared 4 bases from V and 0 bases from J, leaving 19 bases between. The CDR3 is 18 amino acids. Germline-derived CDR1 and CDR2 are SNHLY and FYNNEI. CDR3 sequence reads: CASSGLARSGSSYNEQFF. The DNA of the CDR3 is TGTGCCAGCAGTGGTCTAGCTAGGTCAGGCAGCTCCTACAATGAGCAGTTCTTC. The whole variable domain, remainder taken from reference TRBV2 and TRBJ2-1, is EPEVTQTPSHQVTQMGQEVILRCVPISNHLYFYWYRQILGQKVEFLVSFYNNEISEKSEIFDDQFSVERPDGSNFTLKIRSTKLEDSAMYFCASSGLARSGSSYNEQFFGPGTRLTVL.

There are many counts of this clonotype. This chain joins TRBV28 and TRBJ1-1; D is perhaps TRBD1 (5 bases). This CDR3 region has 14 residues. Trimming took off 6 bases at V and 5 bases at J, with 16 bases between the two ends. Germline V CDR1 and CDR2: MDHEN, SYDVKM. The CDR3 spells CASSPGGMGTEAFF. CDR3 nucleotide sequence: TGTGCCAGCAGCCCTGGGGGGATGGGGACTGAAGCTTTCTTT.

In this sample, this clonotype turned up many times. V and J are TRBV12-3 or TRBV12-4 and TRBJ2-7; maybe TRBD1 (5 bases). Trimming took 3 bases from V and 6 from J, leaving 6 bases between them. This CDR3 is 11 amino acids long. CDR3 DNA sequence: TGTGCCAGCAGTTTTGGGGCCGAGCAGTACTTC. Protein: CASSFGAEQYF.

This clonotype was seen at least ten times. The chain employs TRBV12-3 or TRBV12-4 and TRBJ2-3; 16 positions match TRBD2. Unmatched junction bases numbered 10, after V lost 5 bases and J lost 2 bases. The CDR3 totals 19 residues. In nucleotides, the CDR3 is TGTGCCAGCAGTCCTGGGACTAGCGGGAGGGGCCCCCCCACAGATACGCAGTATTTT. Residues: CASSPGTSGRGPPTDTQYF.

This clonotype was counted between two and nine times. The genes are TRBV4-1 and TRBJ1-1; D not resolved. CDR3 length equals 15 residues. Looked up from germline, CDR1 is MGHRA and CDR2 is YSYEKL. With 1 base removed from V and 1 base from J, the gap between germline ends came to 10 bases. The CDR3 DNA follows: TGCGCCAGCAGCCAAGGTAAGGGCAGGAACACTGAAGCTTTCTTT. Translating gives CASSQGKGRNTEAFF.

This clonotype was detected ten times or more. This rearrangement joins TRBV28 to TRBJ1-1; possibly TRBD1 for D (5 bases). The CDR3 length is 16 residues. CDR1 MDHEN and CDR2 SYDVKM come from the germline V gene. Trimming removed 6 bases from V and 0 bases from J, with 17 bases in between. CDR3 bases: TGTGCCAGCAGGGTAGTTGGGCGGGGGATGAACACTGAAGCTTTCTTT. Protein: CASRVVGRGMNTEAFF. The whole variable domain, remainder taken from reference TRBV28 and TRBJ1-1, is DVKVTQSSRYLVKRTGEKVFLECVQDMDHENMFWYRQDPGLGLRLIYFSYDVKMKEKGDIPEGYSVSREKKERFSLILESASTNQTSMYLCASRVVGRGMNTEAFFGQGTRLTVV.

This clonotype has at least ten counts. V is TRBV12-3 or TRBV12-4 and J is TRBJ2-5, with D unresolved. The CDR3 sequence is 11 residues long. Trimming took off 7 bases at V and 8 bases at J, with 11 bases between the two ends. The CDR3 nucleotides are TGTGCCAGCACCTTCCTAGGAACCCAGTACTTC. Translated: CASTFLGTQYF.